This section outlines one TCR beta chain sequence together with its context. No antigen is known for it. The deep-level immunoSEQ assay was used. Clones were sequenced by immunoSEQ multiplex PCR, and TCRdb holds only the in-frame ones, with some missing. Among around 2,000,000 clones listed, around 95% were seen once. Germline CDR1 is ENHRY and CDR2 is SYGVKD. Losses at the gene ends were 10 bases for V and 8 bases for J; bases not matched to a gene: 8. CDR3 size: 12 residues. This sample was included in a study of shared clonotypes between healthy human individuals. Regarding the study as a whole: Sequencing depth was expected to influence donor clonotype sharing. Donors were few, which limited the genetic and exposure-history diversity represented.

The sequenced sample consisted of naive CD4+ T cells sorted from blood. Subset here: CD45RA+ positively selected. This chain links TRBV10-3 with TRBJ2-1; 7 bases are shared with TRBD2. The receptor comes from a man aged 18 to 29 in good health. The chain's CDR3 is CATQTSVHEQFF. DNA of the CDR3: TGTGCCACTCAAACTAGCGTACATGAGCAGTTCTTC.